These 8 T cell receptor beta chains share one sample of origin, sequenced in a study of identical twins. Via MiXCR, TCRdb re-called the 5' RACE reads, giving one row per CDR3 protein. The sample records approximately 890,000 distinct CDR3 sequences, 10% to 15% being singletons. The same data also contributed to another study, on yellow fever vaccine responses in identical twins.

Sequencing was done on a sample of PBMCs. These receptors were collected from a woman under 30 in good health.

The chain uses TRBV20-1 and TRBJ2-3; weak D call: TRBD1 (6 bases). The V and J ends lost 6 bases and 2 bases respectively, with 12 bases between them. The CDR3 has 13 residues. Germline assignment: CDR1 DFQATT and CDR2 SNEGSKA (reference sequence). CDR3 DNA: TGCAGTGCAGGACAGCACACCACAGATACGCAGTATTTT. Protein: CSAGQHTTDTQYF.

The rearrangement uses TRBV24-1 and TRBJ2-2; D is unresolved. Germline CDR1 is KGHDR and CDR2 is SFDVKD. Trimming cost V 2 bases and J 2 bases, with 8 bases left between them. The CDR3 loop spans 15 amino acids. CDR3 sequence reads: CATSDSGVNTGELFF. In nucleotides, the CDR3 is TGTGCCACCAGTGATTCCGGCGTCAACACCGGGGAGCTGTTTTTT.

The chain has TRBV10-3 and TRBJ1-4; 9 nucleotides match TRBD1. The germline V gene encodes CDR1 ENHRY and CDR2 SYGVKD. The CDR3 is 12 residues long. The V gene end was trimmed by 10 bases and the J gene end by 7 bases; junction bases not matched to a gene: 4. The CDR3 region has the DNA TGTGCCACCCGACAGGGGGGTGAAAAACTGTTTTTT. The encoded protein is CATRQGGEKLFF.

The rearrangement links TRBV10-2 to TRBJ2-7; 8 bases match TRBD1. The germline CDR1 and CDR2 sequences are WSHSY and SAAADI. This CDR3 has 13 residues. The V and J ends lost 4 bases and 6 bases, in that order; junction bases with no gene match: 5. For the CDR3, the DNA is TGCGCCAGCAGTGGGACAGGGTTAGGCGAGCAGTACGTC. The encoded protein is CASSGTGLGEQYV.

This clonotype was seen more than once but under ten times. The V and J genes are TRBV5-1 and TRBJ2-3; the D gene is possibly TRBD2 (5 bases). Germline V gives CDR1 SGHRS, CDR2 YFSETQ. Deletions cut 0 bases from V and 8 bases from J, with 13 bases between. The CDR3 totals 14 residues. DNA for the CDR3: TGCGCCAGCAGCTTGGAGTACGGGGTGGGTACGCAGTATTTT. It specifies CASSLEYGVGTQYF.

This clonotype was counted only a few times. The rearrangement joins TRBV12-3 or TRBV12-4 to TRBJ1-5; TRBD1 might be the D (6 bases). This CDR3 contains 16 residues. V was clipped by 5 bases and J by 6 bases, with 20 bases between them. The CDR3 spells CASSPSFQGKTQPQHF. Written as DNA, the CDR3 is TGTGCCAGCAGTCCGTCCTTTCAGGGGAAGACTCAGCCCCAGCATTTT.

V and J are TRBV5-5 and TRBJ1-3; D might be TRBD1 (6 bases). CDR1 SGHKS and CDR2 YYEKEE come from the germline V gene (reference sequence). Trimming pared 4 bases from V and 0 bases from J, leaving 17 bases between. The length of the CDR3 is 17 residues. CDR3 sequence: CASSGRGGPYSGNTIYF. The CDR3 nucleotides read TGTGCCAGCAGCGGACGGGGGGGGCCTTACTCTGGAAACACCATATATTTT.

This clonotype has at least ten counts. The chain couples TRBV5-1 to TRBJ1-1, with 7 bases aligning to TRBD1. V shed 3 bases, J shed 7 bases, and the junction held 6 bases outside the gene matches. The germline V gene has CDR1 SGHRS and CDR2 YFSETQ. The CDR3 sequence is 13 residues long. Written as DNA, the CDR3 is TGCGCCAGCAGCTCTCAGGGGGTTTTTGAAGCTTTCTTT. Encoded protein: CASSSQGVFEAFF.